Given below is one TCR beta chain in context. No antigen is known for it. The input lacks base qualities; no much larger clone sits a single base away. For the CD8 naive samples, CD45RO-negative cells were positively selected for CCR7, yielding a CD45RA+CCR7+ population from which TemRA cells were excluded. Donors were healthy HIV-negative adults with no recently reported acute infections or vaccinations. Every donor was a Caucasian adult residing in Nashville, Tennessee, USA. Blood was obtained by leukapheresis, after which PBMCs were separated by Ficoll-Histopaque density gradient centrifugation and cryopreserved in liquid nitrogen vapor phase. Purity and quantity of every magnetically sorted T cell population were checked by analytical flow cytometry. Genomic DNA was isolated from every sorted fraction and measured by UV absorbance on a Nanodrop 2000c. The data stem from a study of shared clonotypes between healthy human individuals (dated by TCRdb to 2019 to 2021). In the study overall: A couple of women and three men aged 18 to 49 years were included in the cohort. Per donor, three plates each were used for CD4 naive and CD4 memory, two for CD8 naive, and one for CD8 memory. The study deeply sequenced blood TCR repertoires of about 5 healthy adults to estimate repertoire size and the extent of clonotype sharing between individuals. To increase sequencing depth and limit assay-specific biases, different laboratories used diverse techniques to prepare libraries and sequence TCR repertoires. Leukapheresis yielded between about 0.9 and 9 billion PBMCs per donor.

Relative to germline, V is 1 base shorter and J is 4 bases shorter, with 8 bases between their ends. Measured from the cysteine to the phenylalanine, the CDR3 is 13 residues long. Only CDR3 DNA remains: 39 bases, in frame from the first base. CDR1 SNHLY and CDR2 FYNNEI were looked up in the germline V gene. Using the deep immunoSEQ assay, TCR CDR3 regions were amplified from genomic DNA by multiplex PCR. Extracted genomic DNA from each cell subset was spread evenly across all wells of several immunoSEQ 96-well plates, with each plate serving as a replicate. Each replicate PCR for sorted subsets received 200 ng genomic DNA, equal to 30,000 or so T cell genomes. Purified libraries were measured with a Qubit 3.0 fluorometer, size-checked on a Bioanalyzer 2100, and measured again with the KAPA Library Quantification kit. Each immunoSEQ 96-well plate was sequenced on its own single-read 150-cycle Illumina NextSeq 550 flow cell. In the authors' own workflow: Because the immunoSEQ output included only junctional sequences and no quality scores, the filtering could not be the same as the filtering used for full-length reads. Sequences were annotated with PyIR, a Python wrapper for IgBLAST v1.9, and V/J genes and CDR3 were assigned using IMGT germline references. Any read was removed if the V/J assignment was weak (E-value above 1e-6), the CDR3 was missing, or the read contained stop codons, out-of-frame junctions, or ambiguous translated residues. V3J clonotypes were defined by identical inferred V gene, J gene, and CDR3 amino acid sequence. The percentage overlap between two repertoires was calculated by dividing the number of shared unique clonotypes by the size of the smaller repertoire. Three approaches were used to assess repertoire richness: RTK rarefaction, the Chao1 estimator, and Recon v2.1 estimates of unobserved clonotypes. For all TCRbeta clonotypes obtained by the gDNA method from four donors, generation probabilities were computed with OLGA. Entries here come from immuneACCESS through TCRdb and include only in-frame sequences with V and J called. Some clones fail to appear in such tables; in the studies checked, an unresolved V gene covers under half of the shortfall, and the cause of the remainder is unknown. Clone size and the V and J calls come from that table; the DNA yielded D and trimming. Recorded for this sample are about 1.9 million clones; around 93% of them occurred a single time. Of the sample, about 1.7% falls within the top ten clones.

Broad study findings and their caveats: The small number of donors limited the genetic and exposure-history diversity represented. Incomplete sequencing was indicated by rarefaction of sorted-subset datasets, despite the large sequencing depth. Naive subsets generally had larger estimated clonotype richness than memory subsets did. Sampling was restricted to blood, and TCR repertoires in tissue are likely to differ from TCR repertoires in blood. Across a handful of donors, about 5.2% of naive CD4, roughly 3.5% of naive CD8, roughly 2.2% of memory CD4, and 0.4% of memory CD8 clonotypes were shared. Pairwise subsampling indicated that sequencing depth was expected to affect the degree of clonotype sharing among donors. Higher generation probabilities were observed for clonotypes shared by all four sorted-subset donors than for non-shared clonotypes.

This TCR was sampled from a young man in good health. Some clones in this sample may be carry-over from other donors' samples. Sequenced input: naive CD8+ T cells from PBMCs. This specimen's cell subset or site label, per the study, means: CD45RA+CCR7+. The V gene is TRBV2 and the J gene is TRBJ2-7; the D call could be TRBD1 or TRBD2, with each sharing 5 bases. The DNA is TGTGCCAGCAGTGAAGGGGACGGATACGAGCAGTACTTC. It specifies CASSEGDGYEQYF.